This T cell receptor (beta chain) was recovered during a study of T cell responses to AZD1222 COVID-19 vaccine (dated by TCRdb to 2020 to 2022). With respect to the entire study: A total of just over 230 trial participants underwent TCR sequencing, of whom about 210 received two doses of AZD1222 and approximately 25 received two doses of the MenACWY control vaccine. Trial participants were enrolled into age subgroups of 18-55, 56-69 and 70-plus years, which contained 148, 28 and 57 TCR-sequenced participants, respectively. General conclusions and limits of the study: No day 14 peak-response samples were available, so repertoires were characterized only after the peak T cell response. The 56-69-year group was small, and its depth increase did not reach significance, likely because of low power. Conclusions about previously exposed vaccinees were limited because only six AZD1222 recipients were SARS-CoV-2 seropositive at baseline. The vaccine-associated CD4 TCRs covered the entire spike protein, and the dominant responses fell in regions 160-218 and 743-854. Nearly half of unique spike-specific TCRs reportedly recognized epitopes outside regions mutated in the B.1.351 and B.1.1.7 variants. Spike-specific TCR breadth and depth rose significantly after two AZD1222 doses compared with day 0 and with MenACWY recipients. Participants were mostly white British and included more females than males, and it was suggested by the authors that clonal diversity may have been underestimated.

In regard to this clone: It lacks a known antigen. There are no base qualities to consult, and no much larger clone falls within one base.

What the time point label conveys for this sample: baseline before first vaccination. Explained via the paper, the treatment or condition label denotes: meningococcal conjugate vaccine given as trial control. The vaccinee samples were drawn from two UK trials, COV001 and COV002, one of which was a single-blind randomized controlled phase 2/3 trial testing AZD1222 (ChAdOx1 nCoV-19) in healthy adults. For TCRbeta chain sequencing, PBMC samples from trial participants were taken at day 0 and at day 28 after the second dose. According to the germline V gene (reference sequence), CDR1 reads LGHDT and CDR2 reads YNNKEL. The CDR3 has 13 amino acids, counting the end cysteine and phenylalanine. Just the 39-base CDR3 DNA is kept, in frame starting at base 1. The junction carries 6 bases between V and J, which are trimmed by 3 bases and 6 bases respectively. The CDR3 regions of human TCRbeta chains were analyzed by immunosequencing. The original pipeline was this. TCRs in the repertoires were matched against a reference library of SARS-CoV-2-specific TCRs that had been generated with the MIRA antigen-specificity platform. Breadth meant the fraction of unique TCRs that were SARS-CoV-2-associated, whereas depth meant the fraction of total T cells that were SARS-CoV-2-associated. Using the MIRA data, each spike-specific TCR was assigned both to the spike region to which the TCR was reactive and to a CD4 or CD8 class. Log10-transformed breadth and depth values were compared by one-way ANOVA with Sidak's multiple comparisons tests. TCRdb re-hosts the immuneACCESS table, in-frame sequences only. Its copies lack some clones; in the studies checked, an unresolved V gene accounts for under half of them, and the cause for the rest is not known. The V and J calls and clone size were taken over from that table, and D and trimming were inferred from the DNA. The sample yields roughly 70,000 clones; around 74% were counted once. Jointly, the top ten make up around 25% of the sample.

The rearranged chain carries TRBV3-1 (or the pseudogene TRBV3-2) and TRBJ1-6; the D gene remains uncertain. The sequences come from peripheral blood, collected on day 0 of MenACWY control vaccination. The TCR comes from an adult in good health. The CDR3 corresponds to CASSQGRNSPLHF. The nucleotide sequence is given as TGTGCCAGCAGCCAGGGTCGTAATTCACCCCTCCACTTT.